Following are 24 T cell receptor beta chains from one sample sequenced in a study of metastatic and nonmetastatic thyroid tumors. TCRdb redid the clone calls on the PCR reads using MiXCR. The table has 15,000 or so clones, about 12% seen once. Each patient went into thyroid surgery without having received any treatment. Sequencing used blood. The origin of the receptors is a female donor with papillary thyroid cancer or a benign thyroid nodule (not recorded which). Some clones in this sample may be carry-over from other donors' samples.

This clone was seen ten or more times. The chain couples TRBV11-2 to TRBJ1-2, with a tentative D call TRBD1 (5 bases). This CDR3 spans 14 amino acids. The V and J ends lost 2 bases and 3 bases respectively, with 10 bases between them. The germline CDR1 and CDR2 sequences are SGHAT and FQNNGV. CDR3 protein: CASSLQGNDYGYTF. The CDR3, as DNA: TGTGCCAGCAGCTTACAGGGTAACGACTATGGCTACACCTTC.

This clone was recorded many times. The V gene is TRBV11-1, the J gene TRBJ2-3; D is uncertain. Germline-derived CDR1 and CDR2 are SGHAT and FQDESV (reference sequence). The CDR3 sequence is 11 residues long. The V gene lost 6 bases and the J gene lost 6 bases, with 7 bases spanning the gap. The CDR3 reads CASSSGDTQYF. The CDR3 DNA reads TGTGCCAGCAGTTCTGGTGATACGCAGTATTTT.

In its sample, this clone was seen many times. The V and J genes are TRBV7-6 and TRBJ2-2; D is uncertain. The germline gives CDR1 SGHVS, CDR2 FNYEAQ. CDR3 length equals 15 residues. The germline V and J ends were trimmed by 7 bases and 4 bases, with 16 bases remaining between them. CDR3 sequence (DNA): TGTGCCAGCACCTCCATGCCGCAGACCACCGGGGAGCTGTTTTTT. It translates to CASTSMPQTTGELFF. The full variable domain, its missing parts supplied by reference TRBV7-6 and TRBJ2-2, is GAGVSQSPRYKVTKRGQDVALRCDPISGHVSLYWYRQALGQGPEFLTYFNYEAQQDKSGLPNDRFSAERPEGSISTLTIQRTEQRDSAMYRCASTSMPQTTGELFFGEGSRLTVL.

By sample fraction, this clone is medium-sized (0.01 to 0.1%). The CDR3: CASSLETGYGYTF. The DNA of the CDR3 is TGCGCCAGCAGCTTGGAAACAGGCTATGGCTACACCTTC. The chain couples TRBV5-1 to TRBJ1-2; the D gene is possibly TRBD1 (5 bases). This CDR3 is 13 amino acids long. Trimming shortened V by 0 bases and J by 4 bases, and 7 bases separated the two germline ends. Germline V gene lookup returns CDR1 SGHRS and CDR2 YFSETQ.

This clone came up many times. The chain is built from TRBV4-1 and TRBJ2-1, with no clear D. CDR1 MGHRA and CDR2 YSYEKL come from the germline V gene. The CDR3 extends over 15 amino acids. V lost 6 bases and J 0 bases, leaving 12 bases between the germline ends. CDR3 sequence (DNA): TGCGCCAGCAGTCAGACACCCAGCTCCTACAATGAGCAGTTCTTC. This encodes CASSQTPSSYNEQFF.

The chain couples TRBV24-1 to TRBJ2-1; maybe TRBD2 (5 bases). The CDR3 length is 13 residues. CDR1 is KGHDR, CDR2 SFDVKD, per germline. The germline V and J ends were trimmed by 5 bases and 3 bases, with 7 bases remaining between them. The CDR3 nucleotides are TGTGCCACCAGTGCTAGCTTCTACAATGAGCAGTTCTTC. As protein: CATSASFYNEQFF.

This clone is judged medium-sized. This sequence joins TRBV28 and TRBJ1-6; D uncertain. This CDR3 region has 16 residues. Germline V gene data show CDR1 as MDHEN and CDR2 as SYDVKM. Trimming took 5 bases from V and 0 from J, leaving 11 bases between them. CDR3 sequence reads: CASSIGSDSYNSPLHF. The CDR3 DNA reads TGTGCCAGCAGTATAGGGTCCGACTCCTATAATTCACCCCTCCACTTT.

This clone is termed medium-sized. This CDR3 reads CASSVSTYEQYF. The CDR3 DNA reads TGTGCCAGCAGTGTCTCAACCTACGAGCAGTACTTC. V is TRBV28 and J is TRBJ2-7; D remains unclear. Trimming pared 5 bases from V and 2 bases from J, leaving 7 bases between. The CDR3 is 12 residues long. The germline V gene has CDR1 MDHEN and CDR2 SYDVKM. Full variable domain (missing parts from reference TRBV28 and TRBJ2-7): DVKVTQSSRYLVKRTGEKVFLECVQDMDHENMFWYRQDPGLGLRLIYFSYDVKMKEKGDIPEGYSVSREKKERFSLILESASTNQTSMYLCASSVSTYEQYFGPGTRLTVT.

This clone was picked up many times. The chain is built from TRBV28 and TRBJ1-5; the match to TRBD1 covers 8 bases. Germline CDR1 MDHEN, CDR2 SYDVKM. The CDR3 loop spans 15 amino acids. The J segment lost 3 bases and the V segment lost 5 bases, leaving 6 bases of the junction unmatched. CDR3 loop: CASSARDRINQPQHF. Written as DNA, the CDR3 is TGTGCCAGCAGTGCCCGGGACAGGATCAATCAGCCCCAGCATTTT.

This clone was recorded at least ten times. The chain has TRBV5-1 and TRBJ2-7; D is uncertain. Germline loops: CDR1 SGHRS, CDR2 YFSETQ. The CDR3 spans 14 residues. Between the trimmed V and J ends, which lost 1 base and 2 bases, there was a span of 10 bases. The CDR3 DNA reads TGCGCCAGCAGCTTGCTCGGTGGTGCCTACGAGCAGTACTTC. This codes for CASSLLGGAYEQYF.

V gene TRBV4-3 combines with J gene TRBJ2-2; a weak D match, TRBD1 (6 bases). CDR3 size: 15 residues. V shed 0 bases and J shed 1 base, with 6 bases lying between them. Germline CDR1 reads LGHNA; CDR2 reads YSLEER. The CDR3 coding sequence is TGCGCCAGCAGCCAAGAGACAGGGAACACCGGGGAGCTGTTTTTT. As protein: CASSQETGNTGELFF.

The V gene is TRBV6-6, the J gene TRBJ1-2; TRBD1 aligns across 12 bases. The length of the CDR3 is 18 residues. Per germline, CDR1 MNHNY and CDR2 SVGAGI (reference sequence). The V segment lost 6 bases and the J segment 7 bases; nucleotides outside the gene matches: 18. This chain's CDR3 is CASSLQRAWGQGASGYTF. The CDR3 nucleotides are TGTGCCAGCAGCCTGCAACGGGCTTGGGGACAGGGGGCTTCTGGCTACACCTTC.

This clone was observed a few times. A much larger clonotype is one base distant, so this may be a read error. V is TRBV10-3 and J is TRBJ2-4; no clear D. This CDR3 region has 14 residues. Between the trimmed V and J ends, which lost 3 bases and 0 bases, there was a span of 6 bases. Germline loops: CDR1 ENHRY, CDR2 SYGVKD. The CDR3 bases are TGTGCCATCAGTGATTCAGGAGCCAAAAACATTCAGTACTTC. Its translation: CAISDSGAKNIQYF.

In this sample, this clone turned up many times. It may be a read error: a sequence one base away is much more abundant. Because it lacks the conserved phenylalanine or tryptophan at the end, this CDR3 is likely a read error. The CDR3 loop reads CASSITPNRGTEAFL. Written as DNA, the CDR3 is TGTGCCAGTAGTATAACCCCTAACAGGGGAACTGAAGCTTTCCTT. This chain connects TRBV19 to TRBJ1-1, with 7 positions matching TRBD1. The V gene end was trimmed by 2 bases and the J gene end by 5 bases; junction bases not matched to a gene: 8. The V gene's germline CDR1 is LNHDA and CDR2 SQIVND (reference sequence). The CDR3 spans 15 residues.

Concerning this clone itself: Compared with germline, one end of the junction differs, possibly owing to a read error. The chain couples TRBV7-2 to TRBJ2-3; the match to TRBD2 covers 11 bases. CDR1 and CDR2 (germline): SGHTA, FQGNSA. This CDR3 spans 14 amino acids. CDR3 loop: CASSLAGGADTQYF. CDR3 in DNA: TGTGCCAGCAGCCTAGCGGGAGGCGCAGATACGCAGTATTTC.

The J gene is TRBJ1-1, the V gene TRBV6-1, with D perhaps matching TRBD1 (6 bases). V lost 2 bases and J lost 3, with 16 bases in between. Germline lookup yields CDR1 MNHNS and CDR2 SASEGT. The CDR3 covers 16 residues. The CDR3 DNA follows: TGTGCCAGCAGTGAAATAATATACAGGGCGGACACTGAAGCTTTCTTT. Its protein product is CASSEIIYRADTEAFF.

This clone was recorded at least ten times. This sequence joins TRBV30 and TRBJ1-2; 7 bases are shared with TRBD1. CDR3 size: 12 residues. V lost 1 base, J lost 6 bases, and 2 bases stayed unmatched. Per the germline V gene, CDR1 is GTSNPN and CDR2 is SVGIG (reference sequence). In nucleotides, the CDR3 is TGTGCCTGGAGTGCCACAGGGGATGGCTACACCTTC. It encodes CAWSATGDGYTF.

The sample holds a few counts of this clone. The CDR3 loop reads CASSLPGGGLAGNEQFF. The CDR3 DNA follows: TGTGCCAGCAGCCTCCCCGGTGGTGGGCTAGCCGGCAATGAGCAGTTCTTC. J is TRBJ2-1 and V is TRBV4-2; weak D call: TRBD2 (5 bases). This CDR3 is 17 amino acids long. Deletions cut 4 bases from V and 6 bases from J, with 22 bases between. Germline CDR1 reads LGHNA; CDR2 reads YNFKEQ.

This clone was picked up many times. CDR3 sequence: CASSLVPEKLFF. The CDR3 nucleotides read TGTGCCAGCAGTTTAGTTCCGGAAAAACTGTTTTTT. The gene calls are TRBV28 and TRBJ1-4, with unresolved D. The CDR3 spans 12 residues. In germline, CDR1 is MDHEN, CDR2 SYDVKM. The V end lost 2 bases, the J end lost 8 bases, and 6 bases lay between the germline ends.

This clone has more than one count but fewer than ten. The gene calls are TRBV6-1 and TRBJ2-7; 7 bases agree with TRBD1. Losses at the gene ends were 4 bases for V and 2 bases for J; bases not matched to a gene: 8. Germline lookup yields CDR1 MNHNS and CDR2 SASEGT. The CDR3 length is 15 residues. The CDR3 bases are TGTGCCAGCAGTGTAACCGGGACAGAAACCTACGAGCAGTACTTC. It is translated as CASSVTGTETYEQYF.

This clone showed up many times. This chain connects TRBV7-9 to TRBJ2-5, with D hard to call. Germline assignment: CDR1 SEHNR and CDR2 FQNEAQ (reference sequence). Deletions cut 1 base from V and 4 bases from J, with 7 bases between. The CDR3 runs to 13 residues. In DNA form, the CDR3 reads TGTGCCAGCAGCTTAGTCGGCAGAGAGACCCAGTACTTC. Translating it yields CASSLVGRETQYF.

This clone came up many times. V usage is TRBV9 and J usage is TRBJ1-3, with D possibly being TRBD1 (5 bases). Trimming pared 4 bases from V and 0 bases from J, leaving 17 bases between. The CDR3 has 17 residues. Germline V gene data show CDR1 as SGDLS and CDR2 as YYNGEE. For the CDR3, the DNA is TGTGCCAGCAGCCCGGGGGTAACAGCTTCCTCTGGAAACACCATATATTTT. Its translation is CASSPGVTASSGNTIYF.

This clone was detected only a few times. This sequence joins TRBV6-2 or TRBV6-3 and TRBJ2-1; 7 bases are a match to TRBD1. This CDR3 is built from 14 residues. Trimming at V came to 4 bases and at J to 0 bases, leaving 0 bases not matched to a gene. CDR1 is MNHEY, CDR2 SVGEGT, per germline. The CDR3 sequence is CASSWDSSYNEQFF. CDR3 nucleotide sequence: TGTGCCAGCAGTTGGGACAGCTCCTACAATGAGCAGTTCTTC.

This clone was counted ten times or more. The chain carries TRBV4-2 and TRBJ2-3; D possibly uses TRBD1 or TRBD2 (5 bases each). Germline lookup yields CDR1 LGHNA and CDR2 YNFKEQ. This CDR3 has 16 amino acids. The V and J ends lost 4 bases and 5 bases respectively, with 19 bases between them. In DNA, the CDR3 is TGTGCCAGCAGCCGGGAGTGGGCCGGAAGGGGAGATACGCAGTATTTT. It codes for CASSREWAGRGDTQYF.